These T cell receptor beta chains were read from a single sample in a study of OX40 agonist ivuxolimab in advanced cancers. Assay: immunoSEQ multiplex PCR; the TCRdb copy retains only in-frame clones and omits some. The sample yields around 80,000 clones, 85% seen once. Sequencing was performed on CD4+ or CD8+ T cells sorted from blood, taken in a trial of the OX40 agonist ivuxolimab. All receptors come from an adult with an advanced solid tumor such as melanoma, head and neck, liver or kidney cancer. Each CDR3 is given with its conserved first and last residue. D genes are given only for firm matches. The listing skips clone size in some rows; elsewhere it reads once, few, many or a size class.

abundance,d_gene,j_gene,v_gene,CDR3aa,CDR3nt
.,TRBD2,TRBJ2-7,TRBV11-3,CASSRPEGTSGRATYEQYF,TGTGCCAGCAGCCGTCCTGAGGGGACTAGCGGGAGGGCGACCTACGAGCAGTACTTC
.,.,TRBJ2-7,TRBV6-5,CASSYRDLGYEQYF,TGTGCCAGCAGTTACAGGGATTTGGGCTACGAGCAGTACTTC
.,.,TRBJ1-5,TRBV19,CASRLGGGFGQPQHF,TGTGCCAGTAGGCTAGGCGGAGGGTTTGGTCAGCCCCAGCATTTT
.,.,TRBJ1-1,TRBV7-9,CASSFLDHTEAFF,TGTGCCAGCAGCTTCCTAGACCACACTGAAGCTTTCTTT
.,TRBD1,TRBJ1-1,TRBV19,CASRDRGRGTEAFF,TGTGCCAGTAGGGACAGGGGTCGAGGTACTGAAGCTTTCTTT
.,TRBD1,TRBJ1-2,TRBV6-5,CATDHDRGGGYTF,TGTGCCACCGACCATGACAGGGGCGGCGGCTACACCTTC
.,TRBD1,TRBJ1-4,TRBV4-3,CASSPWTGGGEKLFF,TGCGCCAGCAGCCCGTGGACAGGAGGGGGAGAAAAACTGTTTTTT
many,TRBD1,TRBJ2-7,TRBV7-8,CASSPRTGTGYYEQYF,TGTGCCAGCAGCCCCCGGACCGGGACAGGGTACTACGAGCAGTACTTC
few,.,TRBJ1-2,TRBV7-3,CASNPPDYGYTF,TGTGCCAGCAACCCCCCCGACTATGGCTACACCTTC
.,.,TRBJ2-7,TRBV6-1,CASSAGTSFYEQYF,TGTGCCAGCAGTGCAGGGACCTCTTTCTACGAGCAGTACTTC
few,.,TRBJ2-1,TRBV7-2,CASSHPGPNDSHEQFF,TGTGCCAGCAGCCACCCGGGACCAAACGACTCCCATGAGCAGTTCTTC
.,.,TRBJ1-1,TRBV12-5,CASGSGSYTEAFF,TGTGCTAGTGGCTCGGGAAGTTACACTGAAGCTTTCTTT
.,.,TRBJ2-3,TRBV7-2,CASSPQGSTDTQYF,TGTGCCAGCAGCCCCCAGGGGAGCACAGATACGCAGTATTTT
.,TRBD2,TRBJ2-2,TRBV5-4,CASSRGSGANTGELFF,TGTGCCAGCAGCCGGGGTAGCGGGGCGAACACCGGGGAGCTGTTTTTT
.,.,TRBJ2-3,TRBV9,CASSVGGVYTDTQYF,TGTGCCAGCAGCGTAGGAGGGGTCTACACAGATACGCAGTATTTT
.,.,TRBJ1-1,TRBV5-6,CASSLAWAINTEAFF,TGTGCCAGCAGCTTGGCATGGGCCATTAACACTGAAGCTTTCTTT
once,.,TRBJ2-7,TRBV4-3,CASSQESSGYEQYF,TGCGCCAGCAGCCAAGAAAGTAGCGGCTACGAGCAGTACTTC
.,.,TRBJ2-7,TRBV19,CASSMGLGTDEQYF,TGTGCCAGTAGTATGGGTCTAGGTACGGACGAGCAGTACTTC
.,.,TRBJ2-5,TRBV4-1,CASSQVGGQRETQYF,TGCGCCAGCAGCCAAGTAGGCGGACAGCGAGAGACCCAGTACTTC
.,.,TRBJ2-3,TRBV7-2,CASSLGGPRGDTQYF,TGTGCCAGCAGCTTAGGGGGGCCGAGGGGAGATACGCAGTATTTT
few,TRBD1,TRBJ1-1,TRBV11-2,CASSLDPGGVTEAFF,TGTGCCAGCAGCTTAGATCCAGGGGGCGTGACTGAAGCTTTCTTT
.,.,TRBJ2-5,TRBV5-4,CASSLEETQYF,TGTGCCAGCAGCTTAGAAGAGACCCAGTACTTC
.,.,TRBJ1-1,TRBV18,CASSPTSNTEAFF,TGTGCCAGCTCACCAACCTCGAACACTGAAGCTTTCTTT
.,TRBD1,TRBJ2-7,TRBV19,CASSSGTGIFSYEQYF,TGTGCCAGTAGTTCCGGGACAGGGATTTTTTCCTACGAGCAGTACTTC
.,.,TRBJ2-5,TRBV7-6,CASSLEDLGKETQYF,TGTGCCAGCAGCTTAGAAGATCTGGGAAAAGAGACCCAGTACTTC
.,.,TRBJ2-6,TRBV4-2,CASSQDLTTGANVLTF,TGTGCCAGCAGCCAAGATCTCACAACTGGGGCCAACGTCCTGACTTTC
once,.,TRBJ1-2,TRBV18,CASSQMGLYGYTF,TGTGCCAGCTCACAGATGGGCCTCTATGGCTACACCTTC
.,.,TRBJ2-7,TRBV5-1,CASSSDSIAYEQYF,TGCGCCAGCAGCTCGGACAGTATAGCCTACGAGCAGTACTTC
.,.,TRBJ2-7,TRBV7-9,CASSFQGTNEQYF,TGTGCCAGCAGCTTTCAGGGGACCAACGAGCAGTACTTC